This T cell receptor beta chain was documented in a study of cytomegalovirus exposure and HLA in healthy donors. Overall study results and limits: Analysis performed later showed TCR beta chains linked to HLA being more clonally expanded than equally common others. Reports state that TCR beta sequences accurately predicted most subjects' HLA-A and HLA-B alleles. Many donors carried some public TCRs, although rarity characterized most TCR sequences.

Worth noting for this clone: What it recognizes is unknown.

Vbeta (60) and Jbeta (13) primers were used in the PCR. The method was immunoSEQ multiplex PCR; TCRdb's version includes in-frame clones alone and lacks a portion of them. Found here are tens of thousands of clones, around 80% of them singletons; the top ten hold 9% to 13%. Germline-derived CDR1 and CDR2 are WNHNN and SYGVQD (reference sequence). J lost 8 bases, V lost 6 bases, and 8 bases had no gene match. The CDR3 runs 14 residues. The specimen was PBMCs. The chain uses TRBV10-1 and TRBJ1-4, with 8 positions matching TRBD1. The receptor comes from a male donor in good health and CMV-seropositive. This CDR3 is CASSHDRGSEKLFF. CDR3 bases: TGCGCCAGCAGCCACGACAGGGGAAGCGAAAAACTGTTTTTT.